The next 30 T cell receptor beta chains were all read from a single sample in a study of blood T cell repertoires in COVID-19. The assay was immunoSEQ multiplex PCR, and TCRdb's table has in-frame clones only and misses some. The sample lists 170,000 or so clones, more than 70% occurring once. The sequencing input was PBMCs or T cells enriched from blood (not recorded which). These TCRs come from a middle-aged man who had recovered from COVID-19.

V and J are TRBV23-1 and TRBJ1-2; D not resolved. TRBV23-1 is annotated as an ORF whose role is uncertain. The V end was cut by 6 bases, the J end by 8 bases, with 10 bases between. CDR3 length: 11 amino acids. The CDR3 DNA follows: TGCGCCAGCAGCCGCAGATGCGGCTACACCTTC. This gives the protein CASSRRCGYTF.

The chain employs TRBV24-1 and TRBJ1-2; D gene uncertain. Germline V gene lookup returns CDR1 KGHDR and CDR2 SFDVKD. The ends were cut back, 4 bases at V and 8 bases at J, with 7 bases in the middle. CDR3 size: 11 residues. CDR3 protein: CATSDLSGYTF. The CDR3 DNA is TGTGCCACCAGTGACCTTAGCGGCTACACCTTC.

The J gene is TRBJ1-3, the V gene TRBV6-1; D remains unclear. V gave up 0 bases and J gave up 0 bases, with 21 bases separating them. There are 20 residues in the CDR3. From germline, CDR1 is MNHNS and CDR2 SASEGT. The CDR3 reads CASSEAGPPFSYSSGNTIYF. Here the CDR3 DNA reads TGTGCCAGCAGTGAAGCGGGCCCCCCCTTCTCTTATAGCTCTGGAAACACCATATATTTT.

This clone occurred a few times. This same CDR3 is encoded by further DNA sequences in the sample. The chain carries TRBV6-5 and TRBJ1-2; D is possibly TRBD1 (5 bases). The germline V gene encodes CDR1 MNHEY and CDR2 SVGAGI. The CDR3 consists of 13 residues. V lost 6 bases to trimming and J lost 8 bases, with 16 bases between them. The CDR3: CASSYRQGGGYTF. The CDR3 coding sequence is TGTGCCAGCAGCTATCGCCAGGGTGGCGGCTACACCTTC.

This clone was picked up many times. The chain has TRBV30 and TRBJ1-4, with 11 bases fitting TRBD1. Unmatched junction bases numbered 9, after V lost 5 bases and J lost 10 bases. Germline V gene sequence: CDR1 GTSNPN, CDR2 SVGIG (reference sequence). The CDR3 has 14 amino acids. The CDR3: CAWGRGQGERKLFF. The CDR3 coding sequence is TGTGCCTGGGGCAGGGGACAGGGGGAACGAAAACTGTTTTTT.

The chain links TRBV4-2 to TRBJ2-3, with D possibly being TRBD2 (6 bases). CDR1 and CDR2 (germline): LGHNA, YNFKEQ. The V gene lost 1 base and the J gene lost 6 bases, with 14 bases spanning the gap. CDR3 length: 15 amino acids. In DNA, the CDR3 is TGTGCCAGCAGCCAAGTCGGGGGAGGTGCCGATACGCAGTATTTT. Amino acids: CASSQVGGGADTQYF.

The chain has TRBV6-2 or TRBV6-3 and TRBJ1-1, with D possibly matching TRBD1 (5 bases). Germline V gene lookup returns CDR1 MNHEY and CDR2 SVGEGT. Trimming took off 2 bases at V and 3 bases at J, with 10 bases between the two ends. The CDR3 runs to 14 residues. The CDR3 DNA sequence: TGTGCCAGCAGTTACGTCCAGGGTTACACTGAAGCTTTCTTT. This codes for CASSYVQGYTEAFF.

V is TRBV6-5 and J is TRBJ1-3; the match to TRBD1 covers 7 bases. The CDR3 runs 15 residues. Germline loops: CDR1 MNHEY, CDR2 SVGAGI. The trim removed 5 bases at V and 2 bases at J, leaving 6 bases unmatched. The CDR3 sequence: CASSIGQGAGNTIYF. DNA for the CDR3: TGTGCCAGCAGTATTGGTCAGGGGGCTGGAAACACCATATATTTT.

The sample holds a few counts of this clone. The rearrangement joins TRBV28 to TRBJ1-3; D perhaps matches TRBD1 (5 bases). The CDR3 has 17 residues. Trimming removed 4 bases at V and 0 bases at J, with 16 bases between. CDR1 is MDHEN, CDR2 SYDVKM, per germline. CDR3 amino acids: CASSSSWDGSSGNTIYF. CDR3 bases: TGTGCCAGCAGTTCATCCTGGGACGGGAGCTCTGGAAACACCATATATTTT.

The chain has TRBV29-1 and TRBJ2-1; 8 nucleotides align to TRBD2. The CDR3 covers 16 residues. CDR1 is SQVTM and CDR2 is ANQGSEA in the germline V gene. V shed 1 base, J shed 4 bases, and the junction held 9 bases outside the gene matches. CDR3 region: CSVEGWDSGTYNEQFF. CDR3 sequence (DNA): TGCAGCGTTGAAGGTTGGGATAGCGGGACATACAATGAGCAGTTCTTC.

This sequence joins TRBV15 and TRBJ1-1; D is undetermined. CDR3 length equals 13 residues. Per germline, CDR1 LNHNV and CDR2 YYDKDF (reference sequence). V was pared by 5 bases and J by 10 bases, with 17 bases between. CDR3 bases: TGTGCCACCAGCCCCCCCGGGAGTTTGACAGCTTTCTTT. Protein: CATSPPGSLTAFF.

This clone was detected only a few times. V is TRBV27 and J is TRBJ2-7; no reliable D call. CDR1 and CDR2 (germline): MNHEY, SMNVEV (reference sequence). The CDR3 is made up of 14 amino acids. Trimming removed 6 bases from V and 2 bases from J, with 14 bases in between. This CDR3 reads CASSYRHSPYEQYF. The CDR3 nucleotides read TGTGCCAGCAGCTATCGGCACAGCCCCTACGAGCAGTACTTC.

In this sample, this clone turned up once. The gene calls are TRBV19 and TRBJ2-5; 8 nucleotides agree with TRBD2. V dropped 1 base and J dropped 5; count of bases not matched to a gene: 3. This CDR3 spans 14 amino acids. Germline V gene data show CDR1 as LNHDA and CDR2 as SQIVND (reference sequence). CDR3 residues: CASSIGLASETQYF. CDR3 bases: TGTGCCAGTAGTATAGGACTAGCGAGTGAGACCCAGTACTTC.

This clone was recorded a few times. The J gene is TRBJ2-7, the V gene TRBV30; 7 bases map to TRBD1. The V gene's germline CDR1 is GTSNPN and CDR2 SVGIG (reference sequence). The length of the CDR3 is 14 residues. V lost 0 bases and J lost 7; bases outside the gene matches: 9. The CDR3 region is CAWSVRTGVKEQYF. The CDR3 bases are TGTGCCTGGAGTGTAAGGACAGGCGTAAAGGAGCAGTACTTC.

This clone was picked up one time. The V and J genes are TRBV28 and TRBJ2-4; TRBD1 is a possible D gene (5 bases). Between the trimmed V and J ends, which lost 1 base and 6 bases, there was a span of 7 bases. The length of the CDR3 is 13 residues. Germline CDR1 reads MDHEN; CDR2 reads SYDVKM. This CDR3 is CASSLLQGNIQYF. CDR3 in DNA: TGTGCCAGCAGTTTATTGCAGGGAAACATTCAGTACTTC.

The gene calls are TRBV5-4 and TRBJ1-1; D unresolved. The CDR3 length is 13 residues. V gave up 0 bases and J gave up 1 base, with 4 bases separating them. Germline V lookup: CDR1 SGHNT, CDR2 YYREEE (reference sequence). In DNA form, the CDR3 reads TGTGCCAGCAGCTTGGCTAGGAACACTGAAGCTTTCTTT. This gives the protein CASSLARNTEAFF.

The chain links TRBV7-3 to TRBJ2-7, with TRBD2 matching over 13 bases. The trim removed 5 bases at V and 6 bases at J, leaving 4 bases unmatched. The length of the CDR3 is 14 residues. Germline values: CDR1 SGHTA, CDR2 FQGTGA. CDR3 amino acids: CASSPGTSGAEQYF. CDR3 nucleotides: TGTGCCAGCAGCCCCGGGACTAGCGGGGCCGAGCAGTACTTC.

The chain recombines TRBV29-1 with TRBJ2-7; 8 bases line up with TRBD1. Germline CDR1 SQVTM, CDR2 ANQGSEA. J gave up 4 bases and V 1 base, and 6 bases lay outside the gene matches. This CDR3 comprises 14 residues. The CDR3: CSVEGGQGGYEQYF. CDR3 nucleotide sequence: TGCAGCGTTGAAGGCGGACAGGGTGGTTACGAGCAGTACTTC.

The chain carries TRBV10-3 and TRBJ1-1; no definite D call. V shed 4 bases and J shed 2 bases, with 8 bases lying between them. CDR1 is ENHRY, CDR2 SYGVKD, per germline. The CDR3 loop spans 13 amino acids. In nucleotides, the CDR3 is TGTGCCATCAGTGGGCGGGAAAACACTGAAGCTTTCTTT. Its protein product is CAISGRENTEAFF.

This rearrangement joins TRBV6-1 to TRBJ2-4; 7 bases fit TRBD2. The length of the CDR3 is 17 residues. Looked up from germline, CDR1 is MNHNS and CDR2 is SASEGT. V gave up 4 bases and J gave up 2 bases; unmatched junction bases: 11. The CDR3 region is CASSAQTSEYSKNIQYF. CDR3 DNA sequence: TGTGCCAGCAGTGCCCAAACTAGCGAGTATTCCAAAAACATTCAGTACTTC.

The V gene is TRBV7-9, the J gene TRBJ2-3; TRBD2 might be the D (5 bases). The CDR3 is 15 amino acids. V was trimmed by 1 base and J by 3 bases, leaving 11 bases between them. Germline V gene data show CDR1 as SEHNR and CDR2 as FQNEAQ (reference sequence). In nucleotides, the CDR3 is TGTGCCAGCAGCTTAGGATCGGGGATTACAGATACGCAGTATTTT. Its translation is CASSLGSGITDTQYF.

V is TRBV18 and J is TRBJ2-7, with a possible D match to TRBD1 (5 bases). V dropped 5 bases and J dropped 1 base, with 12 bases sitting between them. The CDR3 is made up of 14 amino acids. Germline V lookup: CDR1 KGHSH, CDR2 LQKENI. The CDR3: CASSGNAGSYEQYF. CDR3 DNA: TGTGCCAGCTCAGGTAATGCAGGGTCCTACGAGCAGTACTTC.

The chain links TRBV5-4 to TRBJ2-7; a weak D match, TRBD1 (6 bases). Germline CDR1 is SGHNT and CDR2 is YYREEE (reference sequence). V lost 0 bases to trimming and J lost 6 bases, with 16 bases between them. The CDR3 loop spans 15 amino acids. Written as DNA, the CDR3 is TGTGCCAGCAGCTTGGGTGGCAGGGGAGCCGGCGAGCAGTACTTC. Protein sequence: CASSLGGRGAGEQYF.

The chain couples TRBV25-1 to TRBJ2-6, with 9 bases that match TRBD1. Germline V lookup: CDR1 MGHDK, CDR2 SYGVNS. Germline trimming cut 4 bases from V and 1 base from J; bases unmatched to any gene: 5. This CDR3 is 17 amino acids long. CDR3 sequence reads: CASSAGQGISGANVLTF. DNA of the CDR3: TGTGCCAGCAGTGCCGGACAGGGGATATCTGGGGCCAACGTCCTGACTTTC.

This sequence joins TRBV12-5 and TRBJ1-5; 7 bases are a match to TRBD1. Germline CDR1 reads LGHNT; CDR2 reads FRNRAP. Trimming took 3 bases from V and 6 from J; bases not matched to a gene: 11. The CDR3 is made up of 16 amino acids. The CDR3 nucleotides read TGTGCTAGTGGTTTAACGGCACAGGGGAGGAGTCAGCCCCAGCATTTT. This translates into CASGLTAQGRSQPQHF.

The chain is built from TRBV18 and TRBJ1-5; D call uncertain. The CDR3 contains 12 residues. In germline, CDR1 is KGHSH, CDR2 LQKENI. Deletions cut 6 bases from V and 9 bases from J, with 12 bases between. CDR3 nucleotides: TGTGCCAGCTCTGACGGCCTAGGGCCCCAGCATTTT. This gives the protein CASSDGLGPQHF.

The CDR3 bases are TGTGCCAGCAGCCCAGACAGTAATGAGCAGTTCTTC. It yields the protein CASSPDSNEQFF. The genes are TRBV7-9 and TRBJ2-1, with D possibly matching TRBD1 (5 bases). Germline CDR1 and CDR2: SEHNR and FQNEAQ (reference sequence). V dropped 5 bases and J dropped 7 bases, with 9 bases sitting between them. This CDR3 comprises 12 residues.

The genes are TRBV5-1 and TRBJ2-2; TRBD1 matches at 9 bases. The CDR3 is made up of 16 amino acids. Germline V lookup: CDR1 SGHRS, CDR2 YFSETQ. V trimming: 5 bases; J trimming: 3 bases; junction bases outside the gene matches: 8. This chain's CDR3 is CASRTGGTGYTGELFF. The CDR3 DNA is TGCGCCAGCAGGACCGGAGGGACAGGGTACACCGGGGAGCTGTTTTTT.

This rearrangement joins TRBV2 to TRBJ1-5; no definite D call. The CDR3 is made up of 13 amino acids. The V end was cut by 5 bases, the J end by 4 bases, with 9 bases between. CDR1 is SNHLY, CDR2 FYNNEI, per germline. The chain's CDR3 is CASSPAINQPQHF. CDR3 in DNA: TGTGCCAGCAGTCCCGCTATTAATCAGCCCCAGCATTTT.

The chain combines TRBV14 with TRBJ1-1; 11 nucleotides match TRBD1. CDR1 and CDR2 from the germline V gene are SGHDN and FVKESK. This CDR3 contains 15 residues. V dropped 4 bases and J dropped 4; count of bases not matched to a gene: 5. The CDR3, as DNA: TGTGCCAGCAGCCTCGGGACAGGGGGGGTCACTGAAGCTTTCTTT. Protein product: CASSLGTGGVTEAFF.